The 11 T cell receptor beta chains in this list originate from one sample, sequenced in a study of lymphopenia after photon versus proton radiotherapy. The method was immunoSEQ multiplex PCR; TCRdb's version includes in-frame clones alone and lacks a portion of them. The sample includes about 42,000 clones, about four fifths of them seen just once. This specimen consisted of peripheral blood, obtained from a patient treated with proton-based radiotherapy. The receptors originated from an older woman with pancreatic cancer.

The V gene is TRBV9, the J gene TRBJ2-3; TRBD2 matches at 9 bases. From germline, CDR1 is SGDLS and CDR2 YYNGEE. The CDR3 has 16 residues. J was trimmed by 6 bases and V by 3 bases; bases with no gene match: 11. The CDR3 nucleotides read TGTGCCAGCAGCGCCCTTGGTAGCGGGAGTTGGGATACGCAGTATTTT. Its translation: CASSALGSGSWDTQYF.

The chain employs TRBV11-2 and TRBJ1-3, with TRBD1 as a possible D gene (5 bases). The CDR3 contains 15 residues. Germline loops: CDR1 SGHAT, CDR2 FQNNGV. With 4 bases removed from V and 2 bases from J, the gap between germline ends came to 12 bases. CDR3 loop: CASSSRLGAGNTIYF. CDR3 nucleotide sequence: TGTGCCAGCAGCTCCCGATTGGGGGCTGGAAACACCATATATTTT.

This chain connects TRBV27 to TRBJ2-4; 7 bases agree with TRBD1. The CDR3 is made up of 17 amino acids. Germline-derived CDR1 and CDR2 are MNHEY and SMNVEV (reference sequence). Trimming at V came to 5 bases and at J to 1 base, leaving 11 bases not matched to a gene. Here the CDR3 DNA reads TGTGCCAGCAGTCGAGCGCAGGGGGTAGGGGCCAAAAACATTCAGTACTTC. Its translation is CASSRAQGVGAKNIQYF.

The genes are TRBV27 and TRBJ1-1, with a tentative D call TRBD1 (6 bases). V lost 6 bases, J lost 4 bases, and 12 bases lay in between. The CDR3 extends over 13 amino acids. Germline assignment: CDR1 MNHEY and CDR2 SMNVEV (reference sequence). CDR3 in DNA: TGTGCCAGCAGCCCTGGAGGGGGCACTGAAGCTTTCTTT. Translated: CASSPGGGTEAFF.

This clone was seen only once. V usage is TRBV5-1 and J usage is TRBJ2-1; no reliable D call. The CDR3 runs 15 residues. The V end lost 0 bases, the J end lost 8 bases, and 15 bases lay between the germline ends. Germline V lookup: CDR1 SGHRS, CDR2 YFSETQ. The CDR3: CASSLDGPDMDEQFF. The DNA for the CDR3 is TGCGCCAGCAGCTTGGATGGGCCCGATATGGATGAGCAGTTCTTC.

This rearrangement joins TRBV6-1 to TRBJ2-2, with D possibly being TRBD1 (5 bases). From germline, CDR1 is MNHNS and CDR2 SASEGT. This CDR3 is built from 15 residues. V was pared by 7 bases and J by 6 bases, with 18 bases between. CDR3 protein: CASIQTVYVPGELFF. CDR3 coding DNA: TGTGCCAGCATCCAGACAGTGTATGTCCCCGGGGAGCTGTTTTTT.

The chain couples TRBV28 to TRBJ1-1, with D uncertain. In germline, CDR1 is MDHEN, CDR2 SYDVKM. This CDR3 spans 14 amino acids. Trimming shortened V by 3 bases and J by 1 base, and 9 bases separated the two germline ends. CDR3 bases: TGTGCCAGCAGTTTGTTGTCAGCGAACACTGAAGCTTTCTTT. This encodes CASSLLSANTEAFF.

The chain couples TRBV9 to TRBJ2-1, with 7 bases matching TRBD1. Trimming cost V 0 bases and J 9 bases; bases outside gene matches: 9. This CDR3 has 15 residues. Germline V gives CDR1 SGDLS, CDR2 YYNGEE. CDR3 region: CASSVDEGAGGEQFF. The CDR3 bases are TGTGCCAGCAGCGTAGATGAGGGGGCGGGCGGTGAGCAGTTCTTC.

CDR3 coding DNA: TGTGCCAGCAGCGTAGGACAGGGGGACAATGAGCAGTTCTTC. This translates into CASSVGQGDNEQFF. The chain uses TRBV5-4 and TRBJ2-1, with 10 bases fitting TRBD1. Trimming at V came to 4 bases and at J to 5 bases, leaving 3 bases not matched to a gene. The CDR3 runs to 14 residues. CDR1 and CDR2 (germline): SGHNT, YYREEE (reference sequence).

V gene TRBV28 combines with J gene TRBJ1-4, with D hard to call. The germline V gene has CDR1 MDHEN and CDR2 SYDVKM. The CDR3 extends over 15 amino acids. V was clipped by 6 bases and J by 0 bases, with 11 bases between them. The CDR3 DNA reads TGTGCCAGCAGCTTCCAGAGTGCAACTAATGAAAAACTGTTTTTT. Amino acid sequence: CASSFQSATNEKLFF. Together with reference TRBV28 and TRBJ1-4, the CDR3 gives the full variable domain: DVKVTQSSRYLVKRTGEKVFLECVQDMDHENMFWYRQDPGLGLRLIYFSYDVKMKEKGDIPEGYSVSREKKERFSLILESASTNQTSMYLCASSFQSATNEKLFFGSGTQLSVL.

The V and J genes are TRBV28 and TRBJ1-3, with 7 bases matching TRBD1. Germline V gene data show CDR1 as MDHEN and CDR2 as SYDVKM. This CDR3 is built from 16 residues. Unmatched junction bases numbered 7, after V lost 4 bases and J lost 1 base. For the CDR3, the DNA is TGTGCCAGCAGTTCAACTCTACAGGGGTCTGGAAACACCATATATTTT. Protein: CASSSTLQGSGNTIYF.